This TCR beta chain emerged from a study of shared clonotypes between healthy human individuals. Study summary: CD8 memory received one plate per donor, CD8 naive two, CD4 memory three and CD4 naive three.

CDR3 length equals 16 residues. CDR1 and CDR2 from the germline V gene are LGHNA and YSLEER. V shed 0 bases and J shed 3 bases, with 12 bases lying between them. Here immunoSEQ multiplex PCR was the method, and the copy in TCRdb shows in-frame clones only, minus some. The repertoire holds a few million clones, with around 93% as singletons. Notes on the study in general: Donors were few, which limited the genetic and exposure-history diversity represented. An anticipated effect of sequencing depth on clonotype sharing among donors was recognized.

CD45RO-negative cells were positively selected for CCR7, leaving out terminally differentiated effector memory CD45RA+ cells. In regard to this clone: Antigen unknown.

The J gene is TRBJ1-3, the V gene TRBV4-3; D not certain. The clonotype comes from a man in his late teens or twenties in good health. Some clones in this sample may be carry-over from other donors' samples. The sample taken for sequencing was naive CD8+ T cells from PBMCs. The CDR3 nucleotides read TGCGCCAGCAGCCAAGATCTCGACGGGATTGGAAACACCATATATTTT. Translating gives CASSQDLDGIGNTIYF.